This entry lists 31 T cell receptor beta chains sequenced from one sample in a study of post-analysis software for immune sequencing data (dated by TCRdb to the mid-2010s). Overall results and qualifications from the work: Four to six TRBV segments, including TRBV5-6, TRBV5-1 and TRBV20-1, were significantly more frequent in patients than controls.

Antigens for these TCRs are unknown. The library was obtained by PCR. TCRdb records Illumina HiSeq 2500 as the sequencer. To reduce PCR and sequencing biases, unique molecular identifiers were incorporated into the TCR beta cDNA libraries. TCRdb redid the processing of the public reads, applying fastp at Q25 and MiXCR, and retained in-frame beta chains. Each entry is one CDR3 protein sequence, shown with its most common DNA and genes. A total of around 770,000 distinct CDR3 sequences appear in this sample, around 42% of them only once. Roughly 5% of the sample goes to the ten largest clones. Source material: blood. These receptors all stem from a girl under 18 with multiple sclerosis.

V gene TRBV19 combines with J gene TRBJ2-2; 8 nucleotides line up with TRBD2. This CDR3 comprises 16 residues. CDR1 is LNHDA, CDR2 SQIVND, per germline (reference sequence). With V trimmed by 3 bases and J by 1 base, 4 bases remained unmatched. CDR3: CASSISTSVNTGELFF. The CDR3 coding sequence is TGTGCCAGTAGTATTTCGACTAGCGTGAACACCGGGGAGCTGTTTTTT. Supplemented by reference TRBV19 and TRBJ2-2, the full variable domain reads DGGITQSPKYLFRKEGQNVTLSCEQNLNHDAMYWYRQDPGQGLRLIYYSQIVNDFQKGDIAEGYSVSREKKESFPLTVTSAQKNPTAFYLCASSISTSVNTGELFFGEGSRLTVL.

The gene calls are TRBV20-1 and TRBJ2-7, with a tentative D call TRBD1 (5 bases). Germline CDR1 and CDR2: DFQATT and SNEGSKA (reference sequence). The CDR3 totals 14 residues. Trimming removed 2 bases from V and 5 bases from J, with 16 bases in between. The CDR3: CSARPEAHRNEQYF. The CDR3 DNA reads TGCAGTGCTAGACCAGAAGCCCACAGGAACGAGCAGTACTTC.

The J gene is TRBJ2-7, the V gene TRBV7-2; D not resolved. The CDR3 extends over 14 amino acids. The germline V and J ends were trimmed by 0 bases and 4 bases, with 10 bases remaining between them. Germline assignment: CDR1 SGHTA and CDR2 FQGNSA. In DNA, the CDR3 is TGTGCCAGCAGCTTAGCCCCGGCTCCATACGAGCAGTACTTC. Residues: CASSLAPAPYEQYF.

This clonotype has more than one count but fewer than ten. The chain employs TRBV7-2 and TRBJ2-7, with 10 bases identical to TRBD1. The germline gives CDR1 SGHTA, CDR2 FQGNSA. CDR3 length: 15 amino acids. The junction had 7 bases not matched to a gene; V was cut back by 5 bases and J by 3 bases. DNA for the CDR3: TGTGCCAGCAGCCTCGGGACAGGGGCCTACTACGAGCAGTACTTC. It is translated as CASSLGTGAYYEQYF.

The chain recombines TRBV12-3 or TRBV12-4 with TRBJ2-1; D ambiguous. The length of the CDR3 is 11 residues. The V and J ends lost 6 bases and 10 bases respectively, with 10 bases between them. The CDR3 reads CASRTRQEQFF. CDR3 nucleotides: TGTGCCAGCAGAACCCGACAAGAGCAGTTCTTC.

The chain carries TRBV12-3 or TRBV12-4 and TRBJ2-7; D uncertain. V was trimmed by 3 bases and J by 1 base, leaving 13 bases between them. The CDR3 runs to 15 residues. The CDR3: CASSFDRTASYEQYF. In DNA, the CDR3 is TGTGCCAGCAGTTTTGACCGGACCGCGTCCTACGAGCAGTACTTC.

The gene calls are TRBV7-9 and TRBJ2-5; TRBD1 aligns across 7 bases. The CDR3 has 14 residues. Germline V gene lookup returns CDR1 SEHNR and CDR2 FQNEAQ (reference sequence). V shed 4 bases and J 6 bases; nucleotides not matched to a gene: 8. CDR3 nucleotides: TGTGCCAGCAGCTCCCCGACAGGGCGGAAGACCCAGTACTTC. As protein: CASSSPTGRKTQYF.

V usage is TRBV27 and J usage is TRBJ2-6, with 12 bases lining up with TRBD1. CDR3 length equals 18 residues. Trimming cost V 5 bases and J 3 bases; bases outside gene matches: 8. From germline, CDR1 is MNHEY and CDR2 SMNVEV (reference sequence). CDR3 protein: CASSLGTGGAYGANVLTF. CDR3 coding DNA: TGTGCCAGCAGTCTCGGGACAGGGGGCGCTTATGGGGCCAACGTCCTGACTTTC. Full variable domain (remainder filled in from reference TRBV27 and TRBJ2-6): EAQVTQNPRYLITVTGKKLTVTCSQNMNHEYMSWYRQDPGLGLRQIYYSMNVEVTDKGDVPEGYKVSRKEKRNFPLILESPSPNQTSLYFCASSLGTGGAYGANVLTFGAGSRLTVL.

This clonotype was picked up a small number of times. V gene TRBV7-8 combines with J gene TRBJ2-7; TRBD2 matches 8 bases. Germline V lookup: CDR1 SGHVS, CDR2 FQNEAQ. The CDR3 loop spans 15 amino acids. The trim removed 3 bases at V and 0 bases at J, leaving 4 bases unmatched. CDR3 sequence (DNA): TGTGCCAGCAGCTTCCCGGCGGGAGGCTCCTACGAGCAGTACTTC. This codes for CASSFPAGGSYEQYF.

The J gene is TRBJ1-1, the V gene TRBV11-1; D gene ambiguous. Between the trimmed V and J ends, which lost 7 bases and 0 bases, there was a span of 15 bases. Germline CDR1 is SGHAT and CDR2 is FQDESV (reference sequence). CDR3 size: 15 residues. DNA of the CDR3: TGTGCCAGCACCCGCCAGAGTACTGTGAACACTGAAGCTTTCTTT. It codes for CASTRQSTVNTEAFF. Full variable domain (remainder filled in from reference TRBV11-1 and TRBJ1-1): EAEVAQSPRYKITEKSQAVAFWCDPISGHATLYWYRQILGQGPELLVQFQDESVVDDSQLPKDRFSAERLKGVDSTLKIQPAELGDSAMYLCASTRQSTVNTEAFFGQGTRLTVV.

The rearrangement links TRBV30 to TRBJ2-1; 7 nucleotides align to TRBD2. V gave up 3 bases and J gave up 9 bases; unmatched junction bases: 8. Germline CDR1 is GTSNPN and CDR2 is SVGIG (reference sequence). The CDR3 consists of 13 residues. Written as DNA, the CDR3 is TGTGCCTGGAGCCGACTGCGGGAGACTGAGCAGTTCTTC. Protein sequence: CAWSRLRETEQFF.

The chain links TRBV30 to TRBJ1-2, with D tentatively TRBD1 (5 bases). Germline-derived CDR1 and CDR2 are GTSNPN and SVGIG (reference sequence). The CDR3 consists of 13 residues. V gave up 4 bases and J gave up 6 bases, with 15 bases separating them. The DNA for the CDR3 is TGTGCCTGGACCCGAGGGACTCCGAATGGCTACACCTTC. It encodes CAWTRGTPNGYTF.

V gene TRBV29-1 combines with J gene TRBJ2-5, with D perhaps matching TRBD1 (5 bases). The germline gives CDR1 SQVTM, CDR2 ANQGSEA. This CDR3 has 14 residues. The V end was cut by 6 bases, the J end by 2 bases, with 16 bases between. CDR3 bases: TGCAGCGTAGACCTAAGACAGCTACAAGAGACCCAGTACTTC. This encodes CSVDLRQLQETQYF.

The CDR3 is CASSLITEAFF. CDR3 DNA sequence: TGTGCCAGCAGCTTAATCACTGAAGCTTTCTTT. The V and J genes are TRBV7-9 and TRBJ1-1; D not certain. This CDR3 comprises 11 residues. Germline V CDR1 and CDR2: SEHNR, FQNEAQ (reference sequence). Trimming pared 2 bases from V and 4 bases from J, leaving 2 bases between.

The V and J genes are TRBV20-1 and TRBJ2-1; no firm D call. The CDR3 has 17 amino acids. The V and J ends lost 3 bases and 0 bases respectively, with 18 bases between them. Germline V gene data show CDR1 as DFQATT and CDR2 as SNEGSKA (reference sequence). CDR3: CSARYIALAFSYNEQFF. CDR3 coding DNA: TGCAGTGCTAGGTATATCGCGTTGGCCTTCTCCTACAATGAGCAGTTCTTC.

The chain carries TRBV2 and TRBJ2-1; 12 nucleotides agree with TRBD2. Per germline, CDR1 SNHLY and CDR2 FYNNEI. Losses at the gene ends were 8 bases for V and 7 bases for J; bases not matched to a gene: 18. CDR3 length: 18 residues. The CDR3 DNA sequence: TGTGCCAGCGTGGGACCGGGCCTAGCGGGAGGGCCGAGTAATGAGCAGTTCTTC. Translated, it gives CASVGPGLAGGPSNEQFF.

This clonotype appeared a single time. The chain's CDR3 is CASTDHTGQGLSNEQYF. The CDR3 region has the DNA TGTGCCAGCACCGACCACACGGGGCAGGGTTTGAGTAACGAGCAGTACTTC. The V call is TRBV12-3 or TRBV12-4, the J call TRBJ2-7, with D perhaps given as TRBD1 or TRBD2 (5 bases each). V dropped 7 bases and J dropped 5 bases, with 27 bases sitting between them. The CDR3 spans 17 residues.

The J gene is TRBJ2-1, the V gene TRBV5-8; unclear D gene. Germline V lookup: CDR1 SGHTS, CDR2 YDEGEE. V lost 0 bases, J lost 4 bases, and 11 bases lay in between. The CDR3 runs to 15 residues. The CDR3 protein is CASSLDWTRYNEQFF. In nucleotides, the CDR3 is TGTGCCAGCAGCTTGGACTGGACCCGATACAATGAGCAGTTCTTC. The full variable domain, with the rest looked up from reference TRBV5-8 and TRBJ2-1, is EAGVTQSPTHLIKTRGQQATLRCSPISGHTSVYWYQQALGLGLQFLLWYDEGEERNRGNFPPRFSGRQFPNYSSELNVNALELEDSALYLCASSLDWTRYNEQFFGPGTRLTVL.

The chain employs TRBV20-1 and TRBJ2-1; TRBD2 matches 9 bases. CDR3 length: 18 residues. With 1 base clipped from V and 5 bases from J, the junction kept 15 bases outside the gene matches. Germline V gene data show CDR1 as DFQATT and CDR2 as SNEGSKA (reference sequence). DNA of the CDR3: TGCAGTGCTAGAGCCCGAGAGGACTGGACTAGCGCCCACAATGAGCAGTTCTTC. This sequence encodes CSARAREDWTSAHNEQFF.

Only a few counts were recorded for this clonotype. This chain joins TRBV20-1 and TRBJ2-5, with 8 bases identical to TRBD1. The J call may be mistaken, given a closer DNA end match to TRBJ2-7. CDR1 is DFQATT and CDR2 is SNEGSKA in the germline V gene (reference sequence). This CDR3 spans 13 amino acids. CDR3 coding DNA: TGCAGTGCTAAAAGGACAGGGAAATACGAGCAGTACTTC. As protein: CSAKRTGKYEQYF.

This clonotype has only a few counts. CDR3 amino acids: CASSQREFMETQYF. The CDR3 bases are TGTGCCAGCAGCCAACGGGAGTTCATGGAGACCCAGTACTTC. The rearrangement links TRBV28 to TRBJ2-5; tentative D call: TRBD2 (6 bases). V lost 6 bases, J lost 5 bases, and 16 bases lay in between. Per germline, CDR1 MDHEN and CDR2 SYDVKM. The CDR3 consists of 14 residues.

In this sample, this clonotype turned up a few times. The rearrangement uses TRBV29-1 and TRBJ2-5; tentatively, D is TRBD1 or TRBD2 (6 bases each). V was clipped by 3 bases and J by 2 bases, with 13 bases between them. Germline assignment: CDR1 SQVTM and CDR2 ANQGSEA. This CDR3 has 14 residues. The DNA of the CDR3 is TGCAGCGTTGAGGTGTGGGGGGCGCAAGAGACCCAGTACTTC. Its protein product is CSVEVWGAQETQYF.

This chain connects TRBV11-3 to TRBJ2-1; 7 nucleotides match TRBD2. The V gene's germline CDR1 is SGHNT and CDR2 YENEEA. Unmatched junction bases numbered 6, after V lost 1 base and J lost 0 bases. CDR3 length: 17 residues. The CDR3 loop reads CASSLVSGISSYNEQFF. The CDR3 nucleotides are TGTGCCAGCAGCTTAGTGAGCGGGATTAGCTCCTACAATGAGCAGTTCTTC.

The CDR3 loop reads CASRGVDRAPDEAFF. The CDR3 nucleotides are TGTGCCAGCAGGGGGGTTGACAGGGCACCCGATGAAGCTTTCTTT. V and J are TRBV9 and TRBJ1-1, with 7 bases that match TRBD1. This CDR3 is 15 amino acids long. V dropped 5 bases and J dropped 7; count of bases not matched to a gene: 14. Germline CDR1 SGDLS, CDR2 YYNGEE.

The V gene is TRBV15, the J gene TRBJ2-3; D is unclear. In germline, CDR1 is LNHNV, CDR2 YYDKDF (reference sequence). This CDR3 contains 16 residues. The V end was cut by 0 bases, the J end by 0 bases, with 10 bases between. CDR3: CATSRDRSSSTDTQYF. The CDR3 bases are TGTGCCACCAGCAGAGATAGGTCGAGTAGCACAGATACGCAGTATTTT. The full variable domain, rest sourced from reference TRBV15 and TRBJ2-3, is DAMVIQNPRYQVTQFGKPVTLSCSQTLNHNVMYWYQQKSSQAPKLLFHYYDKDFNNEADTPDNFQSRRPNTSFCFLDIRSPGLGDTAMYLCATSRDRSSSTDTQYFGPGTRLTVL.

The gene calls are TRBV7-9 and TRBJ2-5, with 10 bases fitting TRBD2. The J call may be wrong; the DNA end is better matched by TRBJ2-7. The CDR3 is 15 amino acids. Germline V gene lookup returns CDR1 SEHNR and CDR2 FQNEAQ (reference sequence). The DNA for the CDR3 is TGTGCCAGCAGCCCCAGCTGGACTAGCGGCTACGAGCAGTACTTC. Translation: CASSPSWTSGYEQYF.

The chain combines TRBV28 with TRBJ2-1; 8 nucleotides align to TRBD2. The germline CDR1 and CDR2 sequences are MDHEN and SYDVKM. The CDR3 has 14 residues. V gave up 6 bases and J gave up 3 bases; unmatched junction bases: 4. For the CDR3, the DNA is TGTGCCAGCAGGGCGCTAGCGGGCTACAATGAGCAGTTCTTC. Translation: CASRALAGYNEQFF. The complete variable domain, with remaining parts taken from reference TRBV28 and TRBJ2-1, reads DVKVTQSSRYLVKRTGEKVFLECVQDMDHENMFWYRQDPGLGLRLIYFSYDVKMKEKGDIPEGYSVSREKKERFSLILESASTNQTSMYLCASRALAGYNEQFFGPGTRLTVL.

The chain has TRBV10-3 and TRBJ2-5; TRBD1 is a possible D gene (5 bases). The better agreement between TRBJ2-7 and the DNA end casts doubt on the J call. The CDR3 covers 18 residues. CDR1 and CDR2 from the germline V gene are ENHRY and SYGVKD. CDR3: CAISGPSRSGWDDYEQYF. DNA for the CDR3: TGTGCCATCAGTGGCCCGAGTCGGTCAGGGTGGGATGACTACGAGCAGTACTTC.

This clonotype has only one observation. The chain employs TRBV12-3 or TRBV12-4 and TRBJ2-1; D is uncertain. The CDR3 covers 11 residues. V was cut by 8 bases and J by 6 bases, with 8 bases left in between. The CDR3 loop reads CASGFPNEQFF. CDR3 nucleotides: TGTGCCAGCGGGTTCCCCAATGAGCAGTTCTTC.

As for this clonotype: An end of the junction differs from the germline gene, which may be a read error. V usage is TRBV12-3 or TRBV12-4 and J usage is TRBJ2-3, with TRBD1 matching 7 bases. The CDR3 extends over 15 amino acids. The CDR3 coding sequence is TGTGCCAGCAGTTCCTCTAGCTTGGGGACAGATGCGCAGTATTTT. Translated, it gives CASSSSSLGTDAQYF.

This chain joins TRBV29-1 and TRBJ2-7, with 9 positions matching TRBD1. V lost 6 bases to trimming and J lost 2 bases; unmatched junction nucleotides: 8. CDR1 is SQVTM and CDR2 is ANQGSEA in the germline V gene. The CDR3 extends over 14 amino acids. The CDR3 loop is CSVKTGTGPYEQYF. CDR3 nucleotides: TGCAGCGTCAAAACCGGGACAGGGCCCTACGAGCAGTACTTC.